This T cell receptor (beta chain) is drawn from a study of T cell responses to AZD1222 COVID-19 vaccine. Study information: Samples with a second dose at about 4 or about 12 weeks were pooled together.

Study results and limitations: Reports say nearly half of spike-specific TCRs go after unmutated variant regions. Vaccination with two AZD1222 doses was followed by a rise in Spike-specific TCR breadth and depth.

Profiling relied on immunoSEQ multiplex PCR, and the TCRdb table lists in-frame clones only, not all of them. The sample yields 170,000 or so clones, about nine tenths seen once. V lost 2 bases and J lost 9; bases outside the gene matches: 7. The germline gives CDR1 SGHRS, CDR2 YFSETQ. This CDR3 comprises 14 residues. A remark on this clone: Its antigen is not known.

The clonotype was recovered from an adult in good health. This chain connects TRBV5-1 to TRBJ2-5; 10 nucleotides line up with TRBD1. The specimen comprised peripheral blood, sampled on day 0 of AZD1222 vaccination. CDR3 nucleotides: TGCGCCAGCAGCTTCCCCGGGACAGGGGTTTCCCAGTACTTC. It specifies CASSFPGTGVSQYF.